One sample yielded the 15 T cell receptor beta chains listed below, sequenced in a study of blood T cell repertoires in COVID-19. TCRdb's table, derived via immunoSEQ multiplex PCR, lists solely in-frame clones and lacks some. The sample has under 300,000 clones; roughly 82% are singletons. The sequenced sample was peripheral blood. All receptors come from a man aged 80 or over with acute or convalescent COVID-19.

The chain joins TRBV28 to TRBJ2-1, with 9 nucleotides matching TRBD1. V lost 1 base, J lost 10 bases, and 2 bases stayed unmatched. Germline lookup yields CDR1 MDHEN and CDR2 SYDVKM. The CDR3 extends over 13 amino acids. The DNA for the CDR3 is TGTGCCAGCAGTTTATCCGGGACAGGGGAGCAGTTCTTC. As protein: CASSLSGTGEQFF.

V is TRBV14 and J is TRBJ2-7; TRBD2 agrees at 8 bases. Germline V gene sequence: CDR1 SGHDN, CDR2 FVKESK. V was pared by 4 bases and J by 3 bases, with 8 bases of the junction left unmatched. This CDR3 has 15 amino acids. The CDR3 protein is CASSPREGRVYEQYF. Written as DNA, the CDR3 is TGTGCCAGCAGCCCACGGGAGGGCCGCGTCTACGAGCAGTACTTC.

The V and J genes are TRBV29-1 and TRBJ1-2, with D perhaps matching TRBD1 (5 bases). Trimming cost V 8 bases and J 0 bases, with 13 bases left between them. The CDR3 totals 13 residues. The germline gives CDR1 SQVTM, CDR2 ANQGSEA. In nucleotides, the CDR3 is TGCAGCTCAGCGACAGATCCTAACTATGGCTACACCTTC. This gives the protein CSSATDPNYGYTF.

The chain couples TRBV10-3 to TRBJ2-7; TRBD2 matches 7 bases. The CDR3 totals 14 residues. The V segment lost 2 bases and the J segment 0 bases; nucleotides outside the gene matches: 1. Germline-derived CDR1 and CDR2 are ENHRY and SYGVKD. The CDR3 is CAISEGGSSYEQYF. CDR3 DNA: TGTGCCATCAGTGAGGGCGGGAGCTCCTACGAGCAGTACTTC.

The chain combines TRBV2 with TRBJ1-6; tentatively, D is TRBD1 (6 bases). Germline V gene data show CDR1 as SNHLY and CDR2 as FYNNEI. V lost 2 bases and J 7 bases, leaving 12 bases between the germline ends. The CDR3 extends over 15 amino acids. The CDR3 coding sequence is TGTGCCAGCAGTGAATTAGGCAGGGGCAATTCACCCCTCCACTTT. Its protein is CASSELGRGNSPLHF.

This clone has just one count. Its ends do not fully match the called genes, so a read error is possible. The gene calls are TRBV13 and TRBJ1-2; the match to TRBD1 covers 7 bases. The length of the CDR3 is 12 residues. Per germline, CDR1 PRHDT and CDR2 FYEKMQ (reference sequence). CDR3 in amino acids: CASSLGGDGYTF. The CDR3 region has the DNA TGTGCCAGCAGTTTAGGGGGCGATGGCTACACCTTC.

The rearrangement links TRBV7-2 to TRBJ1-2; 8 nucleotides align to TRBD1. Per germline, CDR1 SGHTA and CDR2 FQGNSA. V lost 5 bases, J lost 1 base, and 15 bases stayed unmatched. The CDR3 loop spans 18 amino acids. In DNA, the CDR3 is TGTGCCAGCAGCCCTCAGGGGGCGCGGGGGGGTTATAACTATGGCTACACCTTC. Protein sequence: CASSPQGARGGYNYGYTF.

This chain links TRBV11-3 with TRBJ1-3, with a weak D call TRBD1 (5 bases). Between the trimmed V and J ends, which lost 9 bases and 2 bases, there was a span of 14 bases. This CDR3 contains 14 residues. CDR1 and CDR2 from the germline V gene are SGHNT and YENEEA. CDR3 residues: CASKVGGTGNTIYF. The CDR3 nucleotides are TGTGCCAGTAAGGTCGGGGGAACTGGAAACACCATATATTTT.

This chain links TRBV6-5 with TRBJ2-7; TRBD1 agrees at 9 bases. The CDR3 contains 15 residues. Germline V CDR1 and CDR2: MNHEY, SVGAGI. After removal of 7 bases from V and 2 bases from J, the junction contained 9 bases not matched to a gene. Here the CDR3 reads CASTHRGTGTYEQYF. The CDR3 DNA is TGTGCCAGCACTCACAGAGGGACAGGGACCTACGAGCAGTACTTC.

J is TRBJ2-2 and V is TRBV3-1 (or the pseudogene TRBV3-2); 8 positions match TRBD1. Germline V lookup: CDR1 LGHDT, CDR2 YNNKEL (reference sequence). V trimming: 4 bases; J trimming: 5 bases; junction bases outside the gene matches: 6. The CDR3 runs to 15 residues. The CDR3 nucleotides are TGTGCCAGCAGCCCGAACGGACAGGGAACCGGGGAGCTGTTTTTT. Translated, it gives CASSPNGQGTGELFF.

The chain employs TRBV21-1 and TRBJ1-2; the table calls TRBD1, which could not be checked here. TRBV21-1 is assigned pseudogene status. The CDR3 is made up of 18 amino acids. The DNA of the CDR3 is TGTGCCAGCAGCACCCTGGGCATTGGGTACACCGTCAGCTATGGCTACACCTTC. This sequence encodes CASSTLGIGYTVSYGYTF.

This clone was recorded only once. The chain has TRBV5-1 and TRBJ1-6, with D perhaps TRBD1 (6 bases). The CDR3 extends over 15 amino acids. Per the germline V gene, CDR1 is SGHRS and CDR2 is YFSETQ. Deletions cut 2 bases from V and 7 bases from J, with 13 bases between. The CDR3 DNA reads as TGCGCCAGCAGCTTTCAACAGGGTGTGAATTCACCCCTCCACTTT. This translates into CASSFQQGVNSPLHF.

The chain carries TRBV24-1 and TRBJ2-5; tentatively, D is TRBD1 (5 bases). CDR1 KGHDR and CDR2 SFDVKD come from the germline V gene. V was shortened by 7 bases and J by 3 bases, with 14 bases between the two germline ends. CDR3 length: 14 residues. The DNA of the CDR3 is TGTGCCACCAGAGGACACATACCCGAAGAGACCCAGTACTTC. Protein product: CATRGHIPEETQYF.

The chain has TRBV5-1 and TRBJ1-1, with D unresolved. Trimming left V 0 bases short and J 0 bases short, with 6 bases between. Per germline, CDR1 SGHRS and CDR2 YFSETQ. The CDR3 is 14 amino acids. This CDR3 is CASSLGVVNTEAFF. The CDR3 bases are TGCGCCAGCAGCTTGGGCGTCGTGAACACTGAAGCTTTCTTT.

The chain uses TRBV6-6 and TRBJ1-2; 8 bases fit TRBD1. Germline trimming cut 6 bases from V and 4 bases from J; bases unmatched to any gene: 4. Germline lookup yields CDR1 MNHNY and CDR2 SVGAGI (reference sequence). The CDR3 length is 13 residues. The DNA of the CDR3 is TGTGCCAGCAGGCCCGGACAGGGCTATGGCTACACCTTC. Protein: CASRPGQGYGYTF.